The rows below give T cell receptor beta chains drawn from one sample of a study of cytomegalovirus exposure and HLA in healthy donors. Assay used: immunoSEQ multiplex PCR; TCRdb lists only in-frame clones, some missing. Of roughly 120,000 clones listed, approximately 81% are singletons. Sequenced material: PBMCs. These receptors were taken from a woman in her thirties in good health and CMV-seronegative. The CDR3 runs from the conserved cysteine through the conserved F or W. The order of the fields is V gene, D gene, J gene, clone size, CDR3 protein, CDR3 DNA. A D gene is named only where the DNA matches it firmly. Not every row has a clone size; where given, it reads once, few, many or a size class.

V gene: TRBV7-9
D gene: -
J gene: TRBJ2-7
clone size: -
CDR3 protein: CASSLNYEQYF
CDR3 DNA: TGTGCCAGCAGCCTAAACTACGAGCAGTACTTC

V gene: TRBV9
D gene: TRBD2
J gene: TRBJ2-7
clone size: -
CDR3 protein: CASFGLVGYEQYF
CDR3 DNA: TGTGCCAGCTTCGGACTAGTCGGCTACGAGCAGTACTTC

V gene: TRBV10-3
D gene: -
J gene: TRBJ2-7
clone size: -
CDR3 protein: CAISPPPGTGYEQYF
CDR3 DNA: TGTGCCATCAGTCCCCCTCCCGGGACTGGCTACGAGCAGTACTTC

V gene: TRBV10-3
D gene: -
J gene: TRBJ1-1
clone size: -
CDR3 protein: CAISELNGLGAFF
CDR3 DNA: TGTGCCATCAGTGAGTTAAATGGACTAGGGGCTTTCTTT

V gene: TRBV10-3
D gene: -
J gene: TRBJ2-1
clone size: -
CDR3 protein: CAISEGVGNEQFF
CDR3 DNA: TGTGCCATCAGTGAAGGGGTTGGCAATGAGCAGTTCTTC

V gene: TRBV5-1
D gene: TRBD1
J gene: TRBJ2-1
clone size: -
CDR3 protein: CASSSRDRVGARNNEQFF
CDR3 DNA: TGCGCCAGCAGCTCCCGGGACAGGGTGGGGGCCCGAAACAATGAGCAGTTCTTC

V gene: TRBV28
D gene: TRBD2
J gene: TRBJ2-3
clone size: -
CDR3 protein: CASSGNLAGPVPNTQYF
CDR3 DNA: TGTGCCAGCTCTGGGAATCTAGCGGGCCCTGTGCCGAATACGCAGTATTTT

V gene: TRBV4-3
D gene: -
J gene: TRBJ2-3
clone size: -
CDR3 protein: CASSQERGSADTQYF
CDR3 DNA: TGCGCCAGCAGCCAAGAAAGGGGGAGCGCAGATACGCAGTATTTT

V gene: TRBV9
D gene: TRBD2
J gene: TRBJ2-1
clone size: -
CDR3 protein: CASSLAGGREQFF
CDR3 DNA: TGTGCCAGCAGTCTCGCGGGGGGTCGAGAGCAGTTCTTC

V gene: TRBV5-1
D gene: -
J gene: TRBJ1-2
clone size: -
CDR3 protein: CASSLDTGNYGYTF
CDR3 DNA: TGCGCCAGCAGCTTGGATACAGGGAACTATGGCTACACCTTC

V gene: TRBV6-5
D gene: -
J gene: TRBJ2-3
clone size: -
CDR3 protein: CASSSTGNPWRQYF
CDR3 DNA: TGTGCCAGCTCCTCCACAGGGAACCCTTGGAGGCAGTATTTT

V gene: TRBV5-1
D gene: -
J gene: TRBJ2-5
clone size: once
CDR3 protein: CANDEETQYF
CDR3 DNA: TGCGCCAACGATGAGGAGACCCAGTACTTC

V gene: TRBV28
D gene: -
J gene: TRBJ1-1
clone size: -
CDR3 protein: CASSLPAGITEAFF
CDR3 DNA: TGTGCCAGCAGTTTACCCGCAGGGATCACTGAAGCTTTCTTT

V gene: TRBV2
D gene: TRBD2
J gene: TRBJ2-7
clone size: -
CDR3 protein: CASRMGGGYEQYF
CDR3 DNA: TGTGCCAGCAGGATGGGGGGGGGATACGAGCAGTACTTC

V gene: TRBV29-1
D gene: TRBD2
J gene: TRBJ2-2
clone size: -
CDR3 protein: CSVEDLGKGGAVNTGELFF
CDR3 DNA: TGCAGCGTTGAAGATCTTGGAAAGGGAGGGGCCGTGAACACCGGGGAGCTGTTTTTT

V gene: TRBV6-6
D gene: TRBD2
J gene: TRBJ2-2
clone size: -
CDR3 protein: CASSYRSGGAGELFF
CDR3 DNA: TGTGCCAGCAGTTACCGATCGGGGGGGGCCGGGGAGCTGTTTTTT

V gene: TRBV27
D gene: TRBD1
J gene: TRBJ2-7
clone size: -
CDR3 protein: CASSLFGDRVHYEQYF
CDR3 DNA: TGTGCCAGCAGTTTATTTGGAGACAGGGTCCACTACGAGCAGTACTTC

V gene: TRBV13
D gene: TRBD2
J gene: TRBJ2-5
clone size: -
CDR3 protein: CASSLRLGGETQYF
CDR3 DNA: TGTGCCAGCAGCTTAAGATTGGGGGGGGAGACCCAGTACTTC

V gene: TRBV6-4
D gene: -
J gene: TRBJ2-6
clone size: once
CDR3 protein: CASSDTGSGANVLTF
CDR3 DNA: TGTGCCAGCAGTGACACGGGCTCTGGGGCCAACGTCCTGACTTTC

V gene: TRBV6-5
D gene: -
J gene: TRBJ1-5
clone size: few
CDR3 protein: CASKGGGPGNQPQHF
CDR3 DNA: TGTGCCAGCAAAGGGGGGGGGCCAGGCAATCAGCCCCAGCATTTT

V gene: TRBV2
D gene: -
J gene: TRBJ1-1
clone size: -
CDR3 protein: CASSENREGNTEAFF
CDR3 DNA: TGTGCCAGCAGTGAAAATAGGGAGGGAAACACTGAAGCTTTCTTT

V gene: TRBV5-4
D gene: -
J gene: TRBJ2-7
clone size: -
CDR3 protein: CASSLDFRDEQYF
CDR3 DNA: TGTGCCAGCAGCTTGGACTTCCGTGACGAGCAGTACTTC

V gene: TRBV7-8
D gene: -
J gene: TRBJ1-5
clone size: -
CDR3 protein: CASSSLWTVSNQPQHF
CDR3 DNA: TGTGCCAGCAGCTCCCTTTGGACAGTTAGCAATCAGCCCCAGCATTTT

V gene: TRBV7-2
D gene: TRBD2
J gene: TRBJ2-1
clone size: few
CDR3 protein: CASSRGLAGVREQFF
CDR3 DNA: TGTGCCAGCAGCCGCGGACTAGCGGGAGTTCGCGAGCAGTTCTTC

V gene: TRBV13
D gene: -
J gene: TRBJ2-5
clone size: few
CDR3 protein: CATNPLGARETQYF
CDR3 DNA: TGTGCCACCAACCCTCTTGGGGCCAGGGAGACCCAGTACTTC

V gene: TRBV18
D gene: TRBD2
J gene: TRBJ2-2
clone size: -
CDR3 protein: CASSPGLAGVYTGELFF
CDR3 DNA: TGTGCCAGCTCACCGGGACTAGCGGGAGTTTACACCGGGGAGCTGTTTTTT

V gene: TRBV7-9
D gene: -
J gene: TRBJ1-2
clone size: -
CDR3 protein: CASSSNYYGYTF
CDR3 DNA: TGTGCCAGCAGCTCTAACTATTATGGCTACACCTTC

V gene: TRBV5-4
D gene: TRBD2
J gene: TRBJ2-2
clone size: -
CDR3 protein: CASSLGRETGTGELFF
CDR3 DNA: TGTGCCAGCAGCTTGGGGCGGGAGACGGGCACCGGGGAGCTGTTTTTT

V gene: TRBV5-1
D gene: -
J gene: TRBJ2-5
clone size: -
CDR3 protein: CASSLTGTPQETQYF
CDR3 DNA: TGCGCCAGCAGCTTGACCGGGACTCCACAAGAGACCCAGTACTTC

V gene: TRBV7-7
D gene: TRBD2
J gene: TRBJ2-3
clone size: -
CDR3 protein: CASSPWTSSTQYF
CDR3 DNA: TGTGCTAGCAGCCCCTGGACTAGCAGTACGCAGTATTTT

V gene: TRBV6-5
D gene: TRBD2
J gene: TRBJ2-4
clone size: -
CDR3 protein: CASSIAGANIQYF
CDR3 DNA: TGTGCCAGCAGTATAGCGGGAGCGAACATTCAGTACTTC

V gene: TRBV28
D gene: -
J gene: TRBJ1-1
clone size: -
CDR3 protein: CASRPGGLVTEAFF
CDR3 DNA: TGTGCCAGCAGACCCGGGGGGCTTGTCACTGAAGCTTTCTTT

V gene: TRBV7-9
D gene: -
J gene: TRBJ2-1
clone size: few
CDR3 protein: CASSFNPNSYNEQFF
CDR3 DNA: TGTGCCAGCAGCTTTAACCCTAACTCCTACAATGAGCAGTTCTTC

V gene: TRBV5-4
D gene: TRBD2
J gene: TRBJ2-3
clone size: -
CDR3 protein: CASSRPGTRVDTQYF
CDR3 DNA: TGTGCCAGCAGCCGTCCCGGGACTAGGGTAGATACGCAGTATTTT

V gene: TRBV6-6
D gene: -
J gene: TRBJ1-2
clone size: -
CDR3 protein: CASFLQGVGGYTF
CDR3 DNA: TGTGCCAGTTTCCTACAGGGAGTTGGGGGCTACACCTTC

V gene: TRBV16
D gene: TRBD2
J gene: TRBJ2-2
clone size: -
CDR3 protein: CASSKLRLAGGPSQNTGELFF
CDR3 DNA: TGTGCCAGCAGCAAATTAAGACTAGCGGGAGGGCCAAGCCAGAACACCGGGGAGCTGTTTTTT

V gene: TRBV4-3
D gene: -
J gene: TRBJ2-1
clone size: -
CDR3 protein: CASSQNVYFEQFF
CDR3 DNA: TGCGCCAGCAGCCAAAATGTTTATTTTGAGCAGTTCTTC

V gene: TRBV4-3
D gene: TRBD2
J gene: TRBJ2-5
clone size: -
CDR3 protein: CASSQASGGETQYF
CDR3 DNA: TGCGCCAGCAGCCAAGCGTCGGGGGGAGAGACCCAGTACTTC

V gene: TRBV7-9
D gene: TRBD2
J gene: TRBJ2-1
clone size: -
CDR3 protein: CSSSFDTSGPYNEQFF
CDR3 DNA: TGTTCCAGCAGCTTTGACACTAGCGGCCCGTACAATGAGCAGTTCTTC

V gene: TRBV2
D gene: TRBD1
J gene: TRBJ1-6
clone size: few
CDR3 protein: CASTPWTGDNSPLHF
CDR3 DNA: TGTGCCAGCACCCCTTGGACAGGGGATAATTCACCCCTCCACTTT

V gene: TRBV27
D gene: TRBD2
J gene: TRBJ2-3
clone size: -
CDR3 protein: CASGFSGGVTDTQYF
CDR3 DNA: TGTGCCAGCGGTTTCAGCGGGGGTGTCACAGATACGCAGTATTTT

V gene: TRBV20-1
D gene: -
J gene: TRBJ1-2
clone size: few
CDR3 protein: CSAREWDGYTF
CDR3 DNA: TGCAGTGCTAGGGAGTGGGATGGCTACACCTTC

V gene: TRBV5-4
D gene: TRBD2
J gene: TRBJ2-5
clone size: -
CDR3 protein: CASSFAGEETQYF
CDR3 DNA: TGTGCCAGCAGCTTTGCGGGAGAAGAGACCCAGTACTTC

V gene: TRBV18
D gene: -
J gene: TRBJ1-1
clone size: -
CDR3 protein: CASSPPVGEAFF
CDR3 DNA: TGTGCCAGCTCACCACCGGTCGGTGAAGCTTTCTTT

V gene: TRBV5-6
D gene: TRBD2
J gene: TRBJ2-3
clone size: -
CDR3 protein: CASSSTSGSLIYRDTQYF
CDR3 DNA: TGTGCCAGCAGCTCGACTAGCGGGAGCCTGATCTATCGCGATACGCAGTATTTT

V gene: TRBV27
D gene: TRBD1
J gene: TRBJ2-7
clone size: -
CDR3 protein: CASSFTGGKKTPYEQYF
CDR3 DNA: TGTGCCAGCAGTTTTACAGGGGGCAAAAAGACTCCCTACGAGCAGTACTTC

V gene: TRBV25-1
D gene: -
J gene: TRBJ1-6
clone size: -
CDR3 protein: CASSEFEGGNSPLHF
CDR3 DNA: TGTGCCAGCAGTGAATTCGAAGGAGGTAATTCACCCCTCCACTTT

V gene: TRBV4-1
D gene: TRBD2
J gene: TRBJ2-3
clone size: -
CDR3 protein: CASSQGLAIWEGTDTQYF
CDR3 DNA: TGCGCCAGCAGCCAGGGACTAGCGATCTGGGAGGGTACAGATACGCAGTATTTT